One and the same sample provided the 14 T cell receptor beta chains below, sequenced in a study of regulatory T cells in long-lasting Graves disease listed by TCRdb under 2021. Library preparation employed multiplex PCR. The listed sequencing device is Illumina HiSeq 4000. iRepertoire HTBI primers and Arm-PCR amplification of CDR3 regions were used to construct TCR beta libraries. TCRdb trimmed public reads at Q25 via fastp, called clones via MiXCR and kept in-frame beta chains. When rows share a CDR3 protein, they turn into one entry using the most common DNA and genes. Within this sample are 320,000 or so distinct CDR3 sequences, with 15% to 20% of them counted one time only. The top ten clonotypes cover approximately 35% of the sample. The time point label on this specimen signifies: newly diagnosed GD, antithyroid drugs for less than 3 months. For both TCR sequencing and RNA sequencing, RNA was extracted from PBMCs in TRIzol.

The sample in question was peripheral blood mononuclear cells (PBMCs), obtained at new diagnosis, from a patient treated with antithyroid drugs. These receptor sequences come from a female donor with Graves disease.

Worth noting for this clonotype: This may be a read error, as it is one base from a much larger clone. V gene TRBV18 combines with J gene TRBJ1-4; possible D gene TRBD1, 5 bases. Trimming stripped 5 bases from V and 3 bases from J, with 10 bases between. The CDR3 loop spans 14 amino acids. Per germline, CDR1 KGHSH and CDR2 LQKENI. Here the CDR3 reads CASSYGTSNEKLFF. The CDR3 DNA reads as TGTGCCAGCTCATACGGGACCTCTAATGAAAAACTGTTTTTT.

Ten or more counts support this clonotype. The rearrangement uses TRBV11-2 and TRBJ2-3; D gene unclear. The CDR3 totals 14 residues. Germline assignment: CDR1 SGHAT and CDR2 FQNNGV. V was pared by 3 bases and J by 2 bases, with 9 bases between. The DNA for the CDR3 is TGTGCCAGCAGCTTGGGAAGGGCCACAGATACGCAGTATTTT. Protein: CASSLGRATDTQYF.

This chain joins TRBV12-3 or TRBV12-4 and TRBJ2-7; 11 bases fit TRBD2. J lost 7 bases, V lost 5 bases, and 10 bases had no gene match. The CDR3 is made up of 15 amino acids. CDR3 coding DNA: TGTGCCAGCAGTCCGTATAGCGGGGGGGCGGGGGAGCAGTACTTC. Protein product: CASSPYSGGAGEQYF.

This clonotype came up many times. The J gene is TRBJ1-5, the V gene TRBV12-3 or TRBV12-4, with a weak D call TRBD1 (5 bases). The length of the CDR3 is 14 residues. V was trimmed by 3 bases and J by 7 bases, leaving 13 bases between them. The CDR3 loop is CASSFWGGGQPQHF. The DNA for the CDR3 is TGTGCCAGCAGTTTTTGGGGGGGAGGACAGCCCCAGCATTTT.

This clonotype was picked up many times. V is TRBV20-1 and J is TRBJ2-3; 7 nucleotides align to TRBD1. Trimming removed 6 bases from V and 1 base from J; junction bases left unmatched: 4. CDR3 length: 13 residues. Per the germline V gene, CDR1 is DFQATT and CDR2 is SNEGSKA (reference sequence). CDR3 in amino acids: CSARQGGTDTQYF. The CDR3 bases are TGCAGTGCCCGACAGGGAGGCACAGATACGCAGTATTTT.

This clonotype was counted at least ten times. The V gene is TRBV6-5, the J gene TRBJ2-3; 12 bases agree with TRBD2. The CDR3 loop spans 17 amino acids. Germline CDR1 and CDR2: MNHEY and SVGAGI. Trimming took 4 bases from V and 5 from J; bases not matched to a gene: 10. The CDR3: CASSSDPTSGSVDTQYF. CDR3 nucleotide sequence: TGTGCCAGCAGTTCGGACCCGACTAGCGGGAGCGTAGATACGCAGTATTTT.

There are many counts of this clonotype. The rearrangement uses TRBV28 and TRBJ2-2; D perhaps matches TRBD1 (6 bases). Germline CDR1 reads MDHEN; CDR2 reads SYDVKM. Trimming stripped 6 bases from V and 8 bases from J, with 10 bases between. The CDR3 is 12 amino acids. The CDR3 nucleotides are TGTGCCAGCAGACCAGGGGTGGGGGAGCTGTTTTTT. It translates to CASRPGVGELFF.

This clonotype occurred many times. V usage is TRBV11-2 and J usage is TRBJ2-7; 7 bases line up with TRBD1. The CDR3 is 13 residues long. V was pared by 7 bases and J by 0 bases, with 3 bases of the junction left unmatched. Looked up from germline, CDR1 is SGHAT and CDR2 is FQNNGV. The chain's CDR3 is CASTRDSSYEQYF. The CDR3 nucleotides are TGTGCCAGCACCCGGGACAGCTCCTACGAGCAGTACTTC.

A few counts support this clonotype. This sequence may be a read error, since a much larger clone differs from it by one base. The rearrangement uses TRBV10-3 and TRBJ2-1; TRBD2 agrees at 10 bases. Trimming took 2 bases from V and 6 from J; bases not matched to a gene: 7. The CDR3 is made up of 16 amino acids. From germline, CDR1 is ENHRY and CDR2 SYGVKD. CDR3 DNA: TGTGCCATCAGTGAGGTAGCGGGAGGAGAGGGCAATGAGCAGTTCTTC. Its translation is CAISEVAGGEGNEQFF.

This clonotype was seen only a few times. The V and J genes are TRBV12-3 or TRBV12-4 and TRBJ1-5, with a tentative D call TRBD1 (5 bases). Deletions cut 0 bases from V and 11 bases from J, with 14 bases between. CDR3 length equals 14 residues. CDR3 in DNA: TGTGCCAGCAGTTTAGCCATTGTGGGGGAGTCCCAGCATTTT. It translates to CASSLAIVGESQHF.

This clonotype was detected ten times or more. Its ends do not fully match the called genes, so a read error is possible. The rearrangement joins TRBV11-2 to TRBJ2-7; 12 nucleotides agree with TRBD1. Germline CDR1 and CDR2: SGHAT and FQNNGV. This CDR3 has 17 amino acids. The CDR3 sequence is CASSLGSARDRGLFPHF. The CDR3 bases are TGTGCCAGCAGCTTAGGATCCGCCCGGGACAGGGGGCTCTTCCCGCACTTC.

The gene calls are TRBV14 and TRBJ2-7; D is unclear. CDR3 size: 12 residues. The V end was cut by 1 base, the J end by 1 base, with 2 bases between. Germline V CDR1 and CDR2: SGHDN, FVKESK. The chain's CDR3 is CASSQVSYEQYF. The CDR3 DNA follows: TGTGCCAGCAGCCAAGTATCCTACGAGCAGTACTTC.

This clonotype was detected ten times or more. DNA for the CDR3: TGTGCCACCAGCAGTCGGAGAGGGCTTGGACTAGCGGACACAGATACGCAGTATTTT. It yields the protein CATSSRRGLGLADTDTQYF. This chain uses TRBV15 with TRBJ2-3; 10 bases are a match to TRBD2. Germline V gene data show CDR1 as LNHNV and CDR2 as YYDKDF (reference sequence). The CDR3 is 19 amino acids. Trimming cost V 3 bases and J 2 bases; bases outside gene matches: 14.

V and J are TRBV28 and TRBJ1-1; D remains unclear. Germline CDR1 and CDR2: MDHEN and SYDVKM. V shed 6 bases and J shed 4 bases, with 12 bases lying between them. The CDR3 is 13 residues long. CDR3 nucleotides: TGTGCCAGCAGACCCCCCGCCGGCACTGAAGCTTTCTTT. Translating gives CASRPPAGTEAFF.